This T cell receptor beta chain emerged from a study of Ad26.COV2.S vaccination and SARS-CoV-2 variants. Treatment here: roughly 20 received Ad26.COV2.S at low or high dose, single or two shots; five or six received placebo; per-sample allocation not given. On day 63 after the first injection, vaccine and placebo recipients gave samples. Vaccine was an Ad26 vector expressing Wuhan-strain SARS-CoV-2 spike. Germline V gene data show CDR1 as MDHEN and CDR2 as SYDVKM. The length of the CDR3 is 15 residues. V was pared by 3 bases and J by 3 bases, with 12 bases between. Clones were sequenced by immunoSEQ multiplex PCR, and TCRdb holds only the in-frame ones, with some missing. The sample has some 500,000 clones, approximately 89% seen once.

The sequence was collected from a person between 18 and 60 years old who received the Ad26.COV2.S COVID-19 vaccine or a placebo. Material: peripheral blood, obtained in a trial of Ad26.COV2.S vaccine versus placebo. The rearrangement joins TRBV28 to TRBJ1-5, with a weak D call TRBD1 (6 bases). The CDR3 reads CASSLGDTFNQPQHF. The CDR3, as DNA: TGTGCCAGCAGTTTGGGGGACACATTCAATCAGCCCCAGCATTTT.